Included here is one T cell receptor beta chain sequence, with context. Its cognate antigen is unknown. This sample stems from a study of shared clonotypes between healthy human individuals. The data were produced by immunoSEQ multiplex PCR, yet TCRdb's version contains in-frame clones alone and is incomplete. In the table there are approximately 1.5 million clones, approximately 98.5% of which are singletons. Germline CDR1 and CDR2: WNHNN and SYGVQD (reference sequence). V shed 2 bases and J 2 bases; nucleotides not matched to a gene: 4. CDR3 size: 16 residues. Study-wide findings and caveats: Larger richness was generally estimated for naive than memory subsets. Sequencing depth was expected to affect clonotype sharing among donors.

The source material was naive CD4+ T cells sorted from blood. Documented subset: CD45RA+ positively selected. This rearrangement joins TRBV10-1 to TRBJ2-5; 11 nucleotides line up with TRBD1. The sequence derives from a young man in good health. CDR3 bases: TGCGCCAGCAGTGAGGTCAGGGACAGGGGGCAAGAGACCCAGTACTTC. This translates into CASSEVRDRGQETQYF.